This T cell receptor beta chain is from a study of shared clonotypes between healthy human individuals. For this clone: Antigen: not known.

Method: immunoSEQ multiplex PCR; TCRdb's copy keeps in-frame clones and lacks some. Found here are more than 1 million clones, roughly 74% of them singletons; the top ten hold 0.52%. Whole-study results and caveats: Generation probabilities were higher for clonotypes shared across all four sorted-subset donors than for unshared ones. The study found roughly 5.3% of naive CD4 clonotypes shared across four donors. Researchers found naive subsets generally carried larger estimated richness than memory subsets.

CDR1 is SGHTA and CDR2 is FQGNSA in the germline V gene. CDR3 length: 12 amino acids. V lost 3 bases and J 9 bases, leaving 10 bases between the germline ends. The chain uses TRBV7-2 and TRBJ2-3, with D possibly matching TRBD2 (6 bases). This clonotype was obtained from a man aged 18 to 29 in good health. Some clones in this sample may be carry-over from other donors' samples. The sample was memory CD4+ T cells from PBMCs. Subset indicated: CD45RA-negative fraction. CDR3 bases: TGTGCCAGCAGCTTGGGAAGCGGGACGCAGTATTTT. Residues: CASSLGSGTQYF.